The 6 T cell receptor beta chains below come from one sample, sequenced in a study of blood T cells in healthy people across ages. Next came a second PCR, run for roughly 6 to 11 cycles, which used a sample-barcoded 5' primer along with a J-beta primer mix. A single record per CDR3 protein comes from TCRdb applying MiXCR to the 5' RACE reads. The table records around 1,700,000 distinct CDR3 sequences, roughly 27% of them present only once. The sequenced material came from blood. The receptors derive from a woman in her twenties or thirties in good health.

The table lists this clonotype with a count of one. The genes are TRBV10-3 and TRBJ2-1; TRBD2 matches 16 bases. This CDR3 spans 18 amino acids. V gave up 4 bases and J gave up 10 bases; unmatched junction bases: 13. Germline V gene data show CDR1 as ENHRY and CDR2 as SYGVKD. The CDR3 DNA sequence: TGTGCCATCAGTGCCCCGGGACTAGCGGGAGGGAGTTCCTACGAGCAGTTCTTC. Amino acid sequence: CAISAPGLAGGSSYEQFF.

This clonotype was counted at least ten times. The V call is TRBV5-1, the J call TRBJ2-1, with 9 positions matching TRBD1. With V trimmed by 2 bases and J by 8 bases, 8 bases remained unmatched. This CDR3 has 15 amino acids. CDR1 SGHRS and CDR2 YFSETQ come from the germline V gene. CDR3 DNA: TGCGCCAGCAGCTTTGTGGGACAGGGCCCTCATGAGCAGTTCTTC. It yields the protein CASSFVGQGPHEQFF.

The chain is built from TRBV27 and TRBJ1-2; D is possibly TRBD1 (5 bases). The length of the CDR3 is 14 residues. With 3 bases removed from V and 6 bases from J, the gap between germline ends came to 14 bases. CDR1 is MNHEY, CDR2 SMNVEV, per germline (reference sequence). The CDR3 spells CASSFQGQGDGYTF. In DNA, the CDR3 is TGTGCCAGCAGTTTTCAGGGCCAGGGTGATGGCTACACCTTC.

V is TRBV7-2 and J is TRBJ2-1, with 7 bases lining up with TRBD2. Trimming took 1 base from V and 2 from J; bases not matched to a gene: 5. The CDR3 extends over 16 amino acids. CDR1 is SGHTA and CDR2 is FQGNSA in the germline V gene. The CDR3 sequence is CASSLGRREPYNEQFF. CDR3 DNA sequence: TGTGCCAGCAGCTTAGGCCGGCGGGAGCCCTACAATGAGCAGTTCTTC.

The chain is built from TRBV19 and TRBJ2-3; 10 nucleotides agree with TRBD2. CDR1 is LNHDA and CDR2 is SQIVND in the germline V gene (reference sequence). The CDR3 sequence is 13 residues long. Trimming cost V 6 bases and J 4 bases; bases outside gene matches: 1. The CDR3 DNA reads as TGTGCCAGTAGACTAGCGGGATCAGATACGCAGTATTTT. Amino acid sequence: CASRLAGSDTQYF.

This clonotype was picked up a small number of times. J is TRBJ2-1 and V is TRBV7-2; 7 nucleotides align to TRBD1. Trimming removed 7 bases from V and 5 bases from J; junction bases left unmatched: 5. Germline V lookup: CDR1 SGHTA, CDR2 FQGNSA. The CDR3 totals 13 residues. The CDR3 DNA reads TGTGCCAGCACAGGGGGTATAAACAATGAGCAGTTCTTC. Protein sequence: CASTGGINNEQFF.